This T cell receptor beta chain was identified in a study of cytomegalovirus exposure and HLA in healthy donors. Primers for the PCR totalled 60 Vbeta and 13 Jbeta. This table comes from immunoSEQ multiplex PCR, and its TCRdb copy is limited to in-frame clones, with some not included. The data contain around 180,000 clones, approximately 82% of them singletons. This clone was seen more than once but under ten times. The sequence was obtained from a woman aged 18 to 35 in good health and CMV-seropositive. Sequencing was done on a sample of PBMCs.

The CDR3 bases are TGTGCCAGTAGTATCGCCGGGCGGGGACGAGCCACTGAAGCTTTCTTT. This encodes CASSIAGRGRATEAFF. The chain joins TRBV19 to TRBJ1-1, with D maybe TRBD1 (5 bases). The CDR3 sequence is 16 residues long. Germline V gene data show CDR1 as LNHDA and CDR2 as SQIVND (reference sequence). Trimming took off 3 bases at V and 4 bases at J, with 18 bases between the two ends.